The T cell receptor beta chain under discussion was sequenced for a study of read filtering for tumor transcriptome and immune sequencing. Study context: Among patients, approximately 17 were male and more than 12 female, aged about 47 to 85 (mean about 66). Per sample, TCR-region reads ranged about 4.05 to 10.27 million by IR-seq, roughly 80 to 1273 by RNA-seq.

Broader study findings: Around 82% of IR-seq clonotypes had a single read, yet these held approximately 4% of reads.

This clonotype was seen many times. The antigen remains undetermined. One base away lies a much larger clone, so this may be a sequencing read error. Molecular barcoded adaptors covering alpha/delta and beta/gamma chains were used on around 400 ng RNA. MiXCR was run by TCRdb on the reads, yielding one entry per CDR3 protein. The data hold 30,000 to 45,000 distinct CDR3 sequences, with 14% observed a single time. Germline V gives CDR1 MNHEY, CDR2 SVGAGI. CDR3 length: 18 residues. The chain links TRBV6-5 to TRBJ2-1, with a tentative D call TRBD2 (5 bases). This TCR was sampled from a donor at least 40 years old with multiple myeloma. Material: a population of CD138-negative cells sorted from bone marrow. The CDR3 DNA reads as TGTGCCAGCAGTTACTCGAGAGGGATACAAGGTTCCTACAATGGGCAGTTCTTC. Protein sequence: CASSYSRGIQGSYNGQFF.